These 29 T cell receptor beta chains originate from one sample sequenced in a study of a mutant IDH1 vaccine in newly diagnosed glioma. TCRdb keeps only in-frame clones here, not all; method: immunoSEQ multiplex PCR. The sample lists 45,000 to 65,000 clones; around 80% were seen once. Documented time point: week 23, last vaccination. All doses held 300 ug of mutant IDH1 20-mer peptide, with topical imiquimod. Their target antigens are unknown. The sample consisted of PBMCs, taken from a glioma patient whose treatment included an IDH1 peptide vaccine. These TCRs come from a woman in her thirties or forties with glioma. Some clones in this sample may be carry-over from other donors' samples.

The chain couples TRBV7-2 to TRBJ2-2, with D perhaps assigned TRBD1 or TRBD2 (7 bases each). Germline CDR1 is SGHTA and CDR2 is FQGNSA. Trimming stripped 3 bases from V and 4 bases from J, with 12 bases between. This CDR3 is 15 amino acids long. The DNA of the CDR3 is TGTGCCAGCAGCTTGGGACAGCGGGGCACCGGGGAGCTGTTTTTT. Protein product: CASSLGQRGTGELFF.

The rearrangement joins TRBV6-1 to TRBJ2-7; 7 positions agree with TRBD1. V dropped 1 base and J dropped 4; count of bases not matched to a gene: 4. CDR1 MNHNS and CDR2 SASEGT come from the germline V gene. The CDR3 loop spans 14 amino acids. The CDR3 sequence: CASSEDRGFYEQYF. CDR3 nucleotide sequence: TGTGCCAGCAGTGAAGACAGGGGTTTTTACGAGCAGTACTTC.

Written as DNA, the CDR3 is TGTGCCAGCAGCCCAGGGGTTGGCTACACCTTC. Protein: CASSPGVGYTF. The rearrangement uses TRBV7-3 and TRBJ1-2; the D gene is possibly TRBD1 (6 bases). Germline CDR1 reads SGHTA; CDR2 reads FQGTGA. V was pared by 5 bases and J by 7 bases, with 8 bases between. The CDR3 runs to 11 residues.

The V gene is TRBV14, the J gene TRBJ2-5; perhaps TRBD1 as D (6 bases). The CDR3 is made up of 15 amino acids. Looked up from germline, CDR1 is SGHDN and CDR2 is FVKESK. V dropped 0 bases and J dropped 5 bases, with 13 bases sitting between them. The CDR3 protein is CASSQDTTGWETQYF. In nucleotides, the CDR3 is TGTGCCAGCAGCCAAGATACTACAGGGTGGGAGACCCAGTACTTC.

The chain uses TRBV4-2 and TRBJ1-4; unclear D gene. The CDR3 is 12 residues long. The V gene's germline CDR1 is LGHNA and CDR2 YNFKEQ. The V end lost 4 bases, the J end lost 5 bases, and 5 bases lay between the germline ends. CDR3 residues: CASSPRNEKLFF. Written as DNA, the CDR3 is TGTGCCAGCAGCCCCAGAAATGAAAAACTGTTTTTT.

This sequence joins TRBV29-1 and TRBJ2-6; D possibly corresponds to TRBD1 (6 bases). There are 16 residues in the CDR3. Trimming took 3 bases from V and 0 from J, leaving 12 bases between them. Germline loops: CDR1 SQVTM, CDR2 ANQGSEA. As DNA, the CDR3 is TGCAGCGTTGAGGGACACCCAGGCTCTGGGGCCAACGTCCTGACTTTC. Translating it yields CSVEGHPGSGANVLTF.

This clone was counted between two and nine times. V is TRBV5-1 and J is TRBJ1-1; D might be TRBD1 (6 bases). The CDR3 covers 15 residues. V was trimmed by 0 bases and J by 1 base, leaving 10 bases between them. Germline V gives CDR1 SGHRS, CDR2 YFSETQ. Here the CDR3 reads CASSLGGARNTEAFF. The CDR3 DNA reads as TGCGCCAGCAGCTTGGGGGGGGCGCGGAACACTGAAGCTTTCTTT. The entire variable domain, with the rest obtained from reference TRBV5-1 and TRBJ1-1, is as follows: KAGVTQTPRYLIKTRGQQVTLSCSPISGHRSVSWYQQTPGQGLQFLFEYFSETQRNKGNFPGRFSGRQFSNSRSEMNVSTLELGDSALYLCASSLGGARNTEAFFGQGTRLTVV.

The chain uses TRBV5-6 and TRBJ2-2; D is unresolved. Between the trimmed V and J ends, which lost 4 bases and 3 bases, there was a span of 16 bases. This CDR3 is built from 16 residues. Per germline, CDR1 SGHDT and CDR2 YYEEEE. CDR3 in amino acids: CASSPPIRAYTGELFF. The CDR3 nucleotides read TGTGCCAGCAGCCCGCCCATCCGGGCCTACACCGGGGAGCTGTTTTTT.

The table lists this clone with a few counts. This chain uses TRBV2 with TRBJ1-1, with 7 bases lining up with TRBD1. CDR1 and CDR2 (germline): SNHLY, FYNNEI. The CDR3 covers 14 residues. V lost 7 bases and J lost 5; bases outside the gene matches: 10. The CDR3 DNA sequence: TGTGCCAGCATCGAAACAGGGGTTAGAACTGAAGCTTTCTTT. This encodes CASIETGVRTEAFF.

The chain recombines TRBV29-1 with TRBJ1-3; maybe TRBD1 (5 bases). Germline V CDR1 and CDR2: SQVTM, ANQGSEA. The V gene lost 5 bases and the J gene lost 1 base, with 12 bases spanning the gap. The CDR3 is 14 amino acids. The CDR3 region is CSVWLGGSGNTIYF. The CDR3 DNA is TGCAGCGTTTGGTTGGGGGGATCTGGAAACACCATATATTTT.

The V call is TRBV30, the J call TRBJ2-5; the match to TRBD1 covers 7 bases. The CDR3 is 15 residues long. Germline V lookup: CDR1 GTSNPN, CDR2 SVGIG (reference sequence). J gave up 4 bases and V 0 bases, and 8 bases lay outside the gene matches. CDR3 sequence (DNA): TGTGCCTGGAGTGTAAGCAGGAGGACAGGAGAGACCCAGTACTTC. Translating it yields CAWSVSRRTGETQYF.

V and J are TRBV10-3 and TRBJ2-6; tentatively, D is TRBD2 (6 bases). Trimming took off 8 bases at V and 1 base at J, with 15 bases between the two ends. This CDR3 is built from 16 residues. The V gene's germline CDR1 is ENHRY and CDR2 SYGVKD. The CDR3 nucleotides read TGTGCCATCGGGGGGATGGGGGGATCTGGGGCCAACGTCCTGACTTTC. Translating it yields CAIGGMGGSGANVLTF.

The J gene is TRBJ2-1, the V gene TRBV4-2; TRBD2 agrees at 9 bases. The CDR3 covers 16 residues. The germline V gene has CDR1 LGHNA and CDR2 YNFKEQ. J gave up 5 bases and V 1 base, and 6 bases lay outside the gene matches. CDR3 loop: CASSQGAGGLDNEQFF. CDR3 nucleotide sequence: TGTGCCAGCAGCCAAGGGGCGGGGGGGCTCGACAATGAGCAGTTCTTC.

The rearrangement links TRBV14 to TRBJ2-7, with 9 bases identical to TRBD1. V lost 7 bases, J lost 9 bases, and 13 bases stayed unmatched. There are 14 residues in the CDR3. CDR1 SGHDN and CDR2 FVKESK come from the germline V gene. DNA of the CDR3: TGTGCCAGCACCCGGGAGGACAGGGGAAGATTGCAGTACTTC. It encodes CASTREDRGRLQYF.

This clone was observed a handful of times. CDR3 sequence reads: CASSVGDTQYF. Here the CDR3 DNA reads TGTGCCAGCAGCGTAGGAGATACGCAGTATTTT. The rearrangement links TRBV9 to TRBJ2-3; no clear D. There are 11 residues in the CDR3. Germline V gives CDR1 SGDLS, CDR2 YYNGEE. Between the trimmed V and J ends, which lost 0 bases and 5 bases, there was a span of 1 base.

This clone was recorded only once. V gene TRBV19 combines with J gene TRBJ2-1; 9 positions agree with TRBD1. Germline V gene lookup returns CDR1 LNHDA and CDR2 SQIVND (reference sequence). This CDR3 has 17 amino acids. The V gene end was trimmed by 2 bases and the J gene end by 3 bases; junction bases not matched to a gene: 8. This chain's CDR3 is CASSIRSATGGYNEQFF. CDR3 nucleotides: TGTGCCAGTAGTATAAGGTCTGCGACAGGGGGCTACAATGAGCAGTTCTTC.

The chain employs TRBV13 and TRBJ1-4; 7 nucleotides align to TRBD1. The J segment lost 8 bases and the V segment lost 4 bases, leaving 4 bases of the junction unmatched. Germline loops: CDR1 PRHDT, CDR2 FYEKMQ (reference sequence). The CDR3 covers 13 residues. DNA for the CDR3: TGTGCCAGCAGCTACATAGGGGGCGAAAAACTGTTTTTT. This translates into CASSYIGGEKLFF.

The CDR3 protein is CASSYNSGGPQETQYF. CDR3 bases: TGTGCCAGCAGTTATAATAGCGGGGGGCCCCAAGAGACCCAGTACTTC. This sequence joins TRBV12-1 and TRBJ2-5; the table's D call TRBD2 went unverified against the DNA. TRBV12-1 is a known pseudogene. This CDR3 comprises 16 residues.

CDR3 in DNA: TGCGCCAGCAGCTTCGGGACAGGCTATGTCGATGAGCAGTTCTTC. Translating gives CASSFGTGYVDEQFF. The chain links TRBV5-1 to TRBJ2-1, with 8 bases fitting TRBD1. The CDR3 runs 15 residues. V was clipped by 2 bases and J by 8 bases; unmatched bases: 9. Germline V gene sequence: CDR1 SGHRS, CDR2 YFSETQ.

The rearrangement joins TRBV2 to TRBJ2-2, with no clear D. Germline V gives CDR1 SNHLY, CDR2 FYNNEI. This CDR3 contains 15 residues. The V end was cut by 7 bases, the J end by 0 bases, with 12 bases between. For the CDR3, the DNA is TGTGCCAGCACCCGAGACTTATCGAACACCGGGGAGCTGTTTTTT. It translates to CASTRDLSNTGELFF.

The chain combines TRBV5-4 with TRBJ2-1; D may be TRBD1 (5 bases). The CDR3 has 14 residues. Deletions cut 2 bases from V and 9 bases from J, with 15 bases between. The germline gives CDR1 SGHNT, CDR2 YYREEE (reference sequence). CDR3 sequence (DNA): TGTGCCAGCAGCTTAGGGCAGGGTAAAGGTGAGCAGTTCTTC. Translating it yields CASSLGQGKGEQFF.

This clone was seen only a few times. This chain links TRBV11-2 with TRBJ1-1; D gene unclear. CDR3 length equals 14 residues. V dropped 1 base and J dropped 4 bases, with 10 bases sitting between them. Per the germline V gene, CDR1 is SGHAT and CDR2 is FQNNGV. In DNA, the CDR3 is TGTGCCAGCAGCTTAGCTCGAATGAGCACTGAAGCTTTCTTT. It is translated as CASSLARMSTEAFF.

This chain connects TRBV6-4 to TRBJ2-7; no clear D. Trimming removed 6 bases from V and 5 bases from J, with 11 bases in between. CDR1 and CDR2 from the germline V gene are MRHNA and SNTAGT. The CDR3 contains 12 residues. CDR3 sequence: CASRARFDEQYF. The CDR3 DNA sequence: TGTGCCAGCAGGGCCCGGTTTGACGAGCAGTACTTC.

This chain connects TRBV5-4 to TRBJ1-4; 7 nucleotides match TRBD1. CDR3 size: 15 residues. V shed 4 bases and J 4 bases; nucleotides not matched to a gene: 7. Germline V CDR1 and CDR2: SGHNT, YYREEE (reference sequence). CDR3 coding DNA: TGTGCCAGCAGCCCGGCGACAGGGTTTAATGAAAAACTGTTTTTT. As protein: CASSPATGFNEKLFF.

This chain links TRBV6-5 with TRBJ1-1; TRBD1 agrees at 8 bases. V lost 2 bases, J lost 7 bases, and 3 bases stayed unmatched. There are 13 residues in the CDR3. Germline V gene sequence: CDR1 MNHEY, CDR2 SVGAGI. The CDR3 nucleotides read TGTGCCAGCAGTTACCGGACAGGGAATGAAGCTTTCTTT. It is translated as CASSYRTGNEAFF.

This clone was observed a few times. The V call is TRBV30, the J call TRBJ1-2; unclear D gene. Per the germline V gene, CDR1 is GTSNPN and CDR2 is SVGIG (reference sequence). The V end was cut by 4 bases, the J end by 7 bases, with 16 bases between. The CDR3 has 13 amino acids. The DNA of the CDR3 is TGTGCCTGGAAATTAGAGAGGAGCAGTGGCTACACCTTC. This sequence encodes CAWKLERSSGYTF.

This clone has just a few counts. The CDR3 protein is CASSLNTGGQETQYF. Written as DNA, the CDR3 is TGCGCCAGCAGCTTAAACACAGGGGGCCAAGAGACCCAGTACTTC. The V call is TRBV5-1, the J call TRBJ2-5, with 8 bases matching TRBD1. V shed 2 bases and J 1 base; nucleotides not matched to a gene: 4. This CDR3 has 15 amino acids. The germline gives CDR1 SGHRS, CDR2 YFSETQ.

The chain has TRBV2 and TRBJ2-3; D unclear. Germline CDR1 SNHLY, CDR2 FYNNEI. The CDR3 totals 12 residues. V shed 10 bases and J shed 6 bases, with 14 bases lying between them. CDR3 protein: CATHSRRDTQYF. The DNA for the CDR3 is TGTGCCACCCATTCCCGCAGGGATACGCAGTATTTT.

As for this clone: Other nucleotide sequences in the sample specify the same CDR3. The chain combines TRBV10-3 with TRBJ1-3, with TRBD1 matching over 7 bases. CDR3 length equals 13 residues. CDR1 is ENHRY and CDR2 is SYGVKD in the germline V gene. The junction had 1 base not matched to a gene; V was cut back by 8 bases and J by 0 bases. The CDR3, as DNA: TGTGCCATCCGGGACAGCTCTGGAAACACCATATATTTT. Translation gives CAIRDSSGNTIYF.